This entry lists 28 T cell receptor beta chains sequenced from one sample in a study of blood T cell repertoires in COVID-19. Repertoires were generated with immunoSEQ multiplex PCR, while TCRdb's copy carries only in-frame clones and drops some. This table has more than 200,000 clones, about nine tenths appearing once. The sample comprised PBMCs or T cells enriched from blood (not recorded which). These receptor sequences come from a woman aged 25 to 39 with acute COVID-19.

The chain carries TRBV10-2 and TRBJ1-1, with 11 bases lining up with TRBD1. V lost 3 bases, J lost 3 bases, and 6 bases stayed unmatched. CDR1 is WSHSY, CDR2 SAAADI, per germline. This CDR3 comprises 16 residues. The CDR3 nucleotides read TGCGCCAGCAGTGACCCGGACAGGGGGCTGTACACTGAAGCTTTCTTT. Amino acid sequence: CASSDPDRGLYTEAFF.

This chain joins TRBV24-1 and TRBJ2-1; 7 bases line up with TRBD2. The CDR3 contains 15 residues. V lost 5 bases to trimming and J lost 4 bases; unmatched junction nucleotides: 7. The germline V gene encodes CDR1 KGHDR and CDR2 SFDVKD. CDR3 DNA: TGTGCCACCAGTGTCCCCGGCGGGGGTTACAATGAGCAGTTCTTC. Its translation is CATSVPGGGYNEQFF.

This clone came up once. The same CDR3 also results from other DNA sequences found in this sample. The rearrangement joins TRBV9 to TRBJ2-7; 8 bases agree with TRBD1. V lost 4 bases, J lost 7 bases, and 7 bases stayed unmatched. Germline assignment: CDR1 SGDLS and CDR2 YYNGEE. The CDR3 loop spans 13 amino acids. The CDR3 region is CASSLGQGYEQYF. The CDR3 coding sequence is TGTGCCAGCAGCTTAGGACAGGGTTATGAGCAGTACTTC.

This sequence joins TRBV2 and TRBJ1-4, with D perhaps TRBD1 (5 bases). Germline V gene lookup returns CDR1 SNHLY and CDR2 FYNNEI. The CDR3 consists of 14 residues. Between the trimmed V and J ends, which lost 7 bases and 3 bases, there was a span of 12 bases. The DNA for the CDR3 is TGTGCCAGCATCCTCGACAGATCTAATGAAAAACTGTTTTTT. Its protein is CASILDRSNEKLFF.

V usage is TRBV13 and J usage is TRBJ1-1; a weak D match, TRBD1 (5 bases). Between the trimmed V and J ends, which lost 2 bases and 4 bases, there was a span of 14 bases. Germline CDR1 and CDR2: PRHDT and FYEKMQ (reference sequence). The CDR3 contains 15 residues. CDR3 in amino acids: CASSLYGQGSTEAFF. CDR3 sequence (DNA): TGTGCCAGCAGCTTATATGGGCAGGGTTCCACTGAAGCTTTCTTT.

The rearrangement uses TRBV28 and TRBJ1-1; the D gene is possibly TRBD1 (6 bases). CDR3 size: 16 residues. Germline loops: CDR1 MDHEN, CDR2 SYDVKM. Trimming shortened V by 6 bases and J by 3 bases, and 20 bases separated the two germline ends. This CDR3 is CASRWTERKGYTEAFF. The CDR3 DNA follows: TGTGCCAGCAGATGGACAGAAAGGAAAGGATACACTGAAGCTTTCTTT.

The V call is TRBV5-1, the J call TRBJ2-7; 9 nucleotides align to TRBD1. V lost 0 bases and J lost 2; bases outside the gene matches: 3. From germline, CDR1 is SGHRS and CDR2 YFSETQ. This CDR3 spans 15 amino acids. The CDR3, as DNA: TGCGCCAGCAGCTTGGCCAGGGACAGGGCCTACGAGCAGTACTTC. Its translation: CASSLARDRAYEQYF.

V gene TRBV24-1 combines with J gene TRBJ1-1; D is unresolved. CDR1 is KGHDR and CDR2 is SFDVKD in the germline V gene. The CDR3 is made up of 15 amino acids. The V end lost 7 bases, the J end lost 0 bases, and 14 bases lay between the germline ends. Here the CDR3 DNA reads TGTGCCACCAGACCCTCCGACAACATGAACACTGAAGCTTTCTTT. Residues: CATRPSDNMNTEAFF.

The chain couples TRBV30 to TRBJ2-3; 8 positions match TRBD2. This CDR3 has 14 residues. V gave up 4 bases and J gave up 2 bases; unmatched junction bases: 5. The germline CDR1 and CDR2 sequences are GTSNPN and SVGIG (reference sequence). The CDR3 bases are TGTGCCTGGAAGACCGGGGGGGCCACAGATACGCAGTATTTT. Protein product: CAWKTGGATDTQYF.

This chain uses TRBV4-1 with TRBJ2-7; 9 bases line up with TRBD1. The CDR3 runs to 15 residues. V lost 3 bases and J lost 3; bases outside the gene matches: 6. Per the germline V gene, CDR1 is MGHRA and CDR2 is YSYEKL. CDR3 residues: CASSQGQGGIYEQYF. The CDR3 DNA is TGCGCCAGCAGCCAGGGACAGGGAGGCATCTACGAGCAGTACTTC.

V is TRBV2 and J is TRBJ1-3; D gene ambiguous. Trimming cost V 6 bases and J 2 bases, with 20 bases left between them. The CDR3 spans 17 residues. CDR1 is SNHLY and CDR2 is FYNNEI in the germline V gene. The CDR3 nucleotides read TGTGCCAGCAGGCCTAGACGTGCATCAAACCCTGGAAACACCATATATTTT. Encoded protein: CASRPRRASNPGNTIYF. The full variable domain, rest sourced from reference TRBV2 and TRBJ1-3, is EPEVTQTPSHQVTQMGQEVILRCVPISNHLYFYWYRQILGQKVEFLVSFYNNEISEKSEIFDDQFSVERPDGSNFTLKIRSTKLEDSAMYFCASRPRRASNPGNTIYFGEGSWLTVV.

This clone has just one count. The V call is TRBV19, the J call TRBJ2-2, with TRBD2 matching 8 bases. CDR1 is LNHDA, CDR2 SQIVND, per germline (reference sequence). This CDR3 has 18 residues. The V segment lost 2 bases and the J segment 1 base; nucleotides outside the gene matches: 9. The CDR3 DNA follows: TGTGCCAGTAGTATACTCGGACGGGGGGGAATGAACACCGGGGAGCTGTTTTTT. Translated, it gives CASSILGRGGMNTGELFF.

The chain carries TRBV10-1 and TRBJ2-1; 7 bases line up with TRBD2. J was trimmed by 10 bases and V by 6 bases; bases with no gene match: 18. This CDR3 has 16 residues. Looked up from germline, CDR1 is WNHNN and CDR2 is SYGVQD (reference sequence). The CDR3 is CASSGLSSGGGEEQFF. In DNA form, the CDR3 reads TGCGCCAGCAGCGGACTTTCTAGCGGCGGGGGAGAAGAGCAGTTCTTC.

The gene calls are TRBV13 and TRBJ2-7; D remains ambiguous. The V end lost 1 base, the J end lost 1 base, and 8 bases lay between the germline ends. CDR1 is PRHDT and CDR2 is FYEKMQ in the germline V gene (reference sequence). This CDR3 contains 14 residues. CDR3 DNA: TGTGCCAGCAGCTTAGCGCCGGAGTCCTACGAGCAGTACTTC. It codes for CASSLAPESYEQYF.

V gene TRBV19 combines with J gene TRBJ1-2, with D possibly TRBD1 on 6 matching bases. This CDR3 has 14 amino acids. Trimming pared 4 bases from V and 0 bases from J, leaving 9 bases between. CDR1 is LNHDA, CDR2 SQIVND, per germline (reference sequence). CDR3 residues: CASSTRTANYGYTF. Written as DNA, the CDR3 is TGTGCCAGTAGTACCCGGACAGCTAACTATGGCTACACCTTC.

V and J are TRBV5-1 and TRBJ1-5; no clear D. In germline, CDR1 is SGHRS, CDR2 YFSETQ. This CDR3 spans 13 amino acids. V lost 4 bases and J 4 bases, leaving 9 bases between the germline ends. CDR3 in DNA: TGCGCCAGCAGCGGAGGCCCAAATCAGCCCCAGCATTTT. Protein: CASSGGPNQPQHF.

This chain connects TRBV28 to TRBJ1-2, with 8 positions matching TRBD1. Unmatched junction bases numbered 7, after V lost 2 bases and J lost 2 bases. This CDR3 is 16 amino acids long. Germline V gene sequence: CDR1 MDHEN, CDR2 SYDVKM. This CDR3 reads CASSLTWTGSNYGYTF. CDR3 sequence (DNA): TGTGCCAGCAGTTTAACCTGGACAGGGTCCAACTATGGCTACACCTTC.

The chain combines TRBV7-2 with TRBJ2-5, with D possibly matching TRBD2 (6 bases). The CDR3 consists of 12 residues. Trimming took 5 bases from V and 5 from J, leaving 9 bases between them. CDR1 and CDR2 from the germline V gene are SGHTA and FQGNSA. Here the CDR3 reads CASSRDLETQYF. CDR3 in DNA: TGTGCCAGCAGCCGGGACTTGGAGACCCAGTACTTC.

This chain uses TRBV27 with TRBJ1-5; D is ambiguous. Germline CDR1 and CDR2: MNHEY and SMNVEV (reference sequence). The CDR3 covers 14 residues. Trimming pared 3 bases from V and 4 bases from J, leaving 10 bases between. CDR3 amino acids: CASSFAPGNQPQHF. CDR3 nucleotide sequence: TGTGCCAGCAGTTTTGCGCCGGGGAATCAGCCCCAGCATTTT.

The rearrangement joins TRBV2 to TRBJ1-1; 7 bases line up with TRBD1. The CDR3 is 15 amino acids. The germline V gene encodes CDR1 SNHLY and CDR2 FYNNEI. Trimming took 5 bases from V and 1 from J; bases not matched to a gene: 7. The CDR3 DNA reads TGTGCCAGCAGTAGACAGGGAACAGGGAACACTGAAGCTTTCTTT. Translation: CASSRQGTGNTEAFF.

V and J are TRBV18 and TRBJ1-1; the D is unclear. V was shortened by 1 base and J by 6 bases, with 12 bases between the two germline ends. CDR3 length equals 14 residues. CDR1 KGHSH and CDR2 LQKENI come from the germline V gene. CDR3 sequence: CASSPQGGRAEAFF. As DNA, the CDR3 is TGTGCCAGCTCACCACAAGGAGGGCGGGCTGAAGCTTTCTTT.

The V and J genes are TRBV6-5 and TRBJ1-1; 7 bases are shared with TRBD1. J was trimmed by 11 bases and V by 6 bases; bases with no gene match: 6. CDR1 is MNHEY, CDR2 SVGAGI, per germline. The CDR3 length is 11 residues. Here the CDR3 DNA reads TGTGCCAGCAGAGAGACAGGGTCGGCTTTCTTT. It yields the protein CASRETGSAFF.

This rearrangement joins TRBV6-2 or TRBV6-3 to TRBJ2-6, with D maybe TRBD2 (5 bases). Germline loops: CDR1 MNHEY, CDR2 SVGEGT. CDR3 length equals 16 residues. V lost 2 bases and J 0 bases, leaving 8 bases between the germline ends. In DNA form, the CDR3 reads TGTGCCAGCAGTTACCCGGGATCCTCTGGGGCCAACGTCCTGACTTTC. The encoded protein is CASSYPGSSGANVLTF.

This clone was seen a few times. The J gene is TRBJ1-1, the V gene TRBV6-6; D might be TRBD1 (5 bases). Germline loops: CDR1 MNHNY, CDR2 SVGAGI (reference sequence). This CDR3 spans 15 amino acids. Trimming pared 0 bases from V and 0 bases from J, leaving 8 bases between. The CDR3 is CASSYSGEVNTEAFF. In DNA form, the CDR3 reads TGTGCCAGCAGTTACTCGGGGGAGGTGAACACTGAAGCTTTCTTT.

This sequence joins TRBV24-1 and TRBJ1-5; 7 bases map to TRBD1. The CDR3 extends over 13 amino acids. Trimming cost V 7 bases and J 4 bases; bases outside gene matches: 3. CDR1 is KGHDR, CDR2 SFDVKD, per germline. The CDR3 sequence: CATSRGENQPQHF. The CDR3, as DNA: TGTGCCACCAGCAGGGGGGAGAATCAGCCCCAGCATTTT.

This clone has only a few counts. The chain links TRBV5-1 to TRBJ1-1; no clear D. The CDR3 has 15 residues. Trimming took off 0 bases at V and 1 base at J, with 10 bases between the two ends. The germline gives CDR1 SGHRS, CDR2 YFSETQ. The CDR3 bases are TGCGCCAGCAGCTTGGGAGGGCCATGGAACACTGAAGCTTTCTTT. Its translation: CASSLGGPWNTEAFF.

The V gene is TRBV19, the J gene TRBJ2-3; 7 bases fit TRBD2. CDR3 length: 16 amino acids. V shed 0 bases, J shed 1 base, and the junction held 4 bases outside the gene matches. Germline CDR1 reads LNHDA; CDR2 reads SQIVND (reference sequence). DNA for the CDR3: TGTGCCAGTAGTATAGATCTCCGGGGGGGCACAGATACGCAGTATTTT. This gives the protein CASSIDLRGGTDTQYF.

As DNA, the CDR3 is TGTGCCAGCAGCGTAGTGGGACTAGCAGCAGATACGCAGTATTTT. Its translation is CASSVVGLAADTQYF. The rearrangement uses TRBV9 and TRBJ2-3; 9 nucleotides match TRBD2. Germline V gene data show CDR1 as SGDLS and CDR2 as YYNGEE. The CDR3 contains 15 residues. Trimming took 0 bases from V and 4 from J; bases not matched to a gene: 3.